These 8 T cell receptor beta chains were all obtained from the same sample, sequenced in a study of radiotherapy plus CTLA-4 blockade in lung cancer. Sequenced by immunoSEQ multiplex PCR; TCRdb stores in-frame clones only, minus some. The sample comprises about 97,000 clones, around 74% of which are singletons, and approximately 2.6% rests with the top ten. Sequenced here: peripheral blood, sampled from a patient treated with radiotherapy plus ipilimumab. These receptor sequences come from a human donor with non-small cell lung cancer who had a partial response to radiotherapy plus ipilimumab. Some clones in this sample may be carry-over from other donors' samples.

This chain links TRBV9 with TRBJ2-1, with 14 bases identical to TRBD2. CDR3 length equals 15 residues. The ends lost 4 bases at V and 10 bases at J; junction bases unmatched: 7. Germline assignment: CDR1 SGDLS and CDR2 YYNGEE. Here the CDR3 DNA reads TGTGCCAGCAGCTCGACTAGCGGGAGGGCCGGGGAGCAGTTCTTC. Protein: CASSSTSGRAGEQFF.

This clone occurred a few times. The gene calls are TRBV5-4 and TRBJ2-7, with 10 bases that match TRBD1. Unmatched junction bases numbered 1, after V lost 0 bases and J lost 1 base. The CDR3 runs to 15 residues. Germline V lookup: CDR1 SGHNT, CDR2 YYREEE (reference sequence). The CDR3 reads CASSLGGQGSYEQYF. For the CDR3, the DNA is TGTGCCAGCAGCTTGGGGGGACAGGGGTCCTACGAGCAGTACTTC.

This chain uses TRBV28 with TRBJ1-4; TRBD1 might be the D (5 bases). The germline gives CDR1 MDHEN, CDR2 SYDVKM. This CDR3 comprises 15 residues. V was trimmed by 4 bases and J by 0 bases, leaving 9 bases between them. The CDR3 DNA reads as TGTGCCAGCAGTTCCCCAGGGTCAACTAATGAAAAACTGTTTTTT. Its translation: CASSSPGSTNEKLFF.

This chain uses TRBV27 with TRBJ2-1; 9 positions agree with TRBD2. This CDR3 is built from 15 residues. Per the germline V gene, CDR1 is MNHEY and CDR2 is SMNVEV (reference sequence). V trimming: 3 bases; J trimming: 4 bases; junction bases outside the gene matches: 4. As DNA, the CDR3 is TGTGCCAGCAGTTTGCGGACTAGCGCATACAATGAGCAGTTCTTC. Residues: CASSLRTSAYNEQFF.

This chain joins TRBV9 and TRBJ1-6; 7 bases line up with TRBD1. The CDR3 consists of 18 residues. After removal of 0 bases from V and 10 bases from J, the junction contained 16 bases not matched to a gene. Germline loops: CDR1 SGDLS, CDR2 YYNGEE. The CDR3 sequence is CASSVGLPTGVGRSPLHF. DNA of the CDR3: TGTGCCAGCAGCGTAGGGCTGCCCACAGGGGTTGGTCGGTCACCCCTCCACTTT.

The gene calls are TRBV7-9 and TRBJ2-1, with D hard to call. CDR3 length equals 12 residues. The V end was cut by 3 bases, the J end by 10 bases, with 10 bases between. The germline gives CDR1 SEHNR, CDR2 FQNEAQ (reference sequence). Here the CDR3 reads CASSFPSGEQFF. For the CDR3, the DNA is TGTGCCAGCAGCTTCCCCTCCGGGGAGCAGTTCTTC.

This clone was counted between two and nine times. This chain connects TRBV9 to TRBJ1-3, with TRBD1 identical over 8 bases. This CDR3 region has 18 residues. The trim removed 0 bases at V and 0 bases at J, leaving 8 bases unmatched. Per the germline V gene, CDR1 is SGDLS and CDR2 is YYNGEE. The CDR3 loop is CASSVAPQGQGSGNTIYF. CDR3 nucleotides: TGTGCCAGCAGCGTAGCCCCCCAAGGACAGGGCTCTGGAAACACCATATATTTT.

This sequence joins TRBV5-5 and TRBJ1-5; TRBD1 is a possible D gene (5 bases). The CDR3 runs 15 residues. V was shortened by 2 bases and J by 1 base, with 10 bases between the two germline ends. CDR1 is SGHKS, CDR2 YYEKEE, per germline (reference sequence). CDR3 coding DNA: TGTGCCAGCAGCTTTAGCGGGGACAGCAATCAGCCCCAGCATTTT. Its translation: CASSFSGDSNQPQHF.